The 23 T cell receptor beta chains given below trace back to one sample, sequenced in a study of blood T cell repertoires in COVID-19. Clones were sequenced by immunoSEQ multiplex PCR, and TCRdb holds only the in-frame ones, with some missing. This table holds roughly 230,000 clones, about 83% found once. The sequenced material came from peripheral blood. These receptors all stem from a woman in her forties or fifties with acute or convalescent COVID-19.

The J gene is TRBJ1-2, the V gene TRBV6-6; D is perhaps TRBD1 (6 bases). V gave up 6 bases and J gave up 8 bases, with 16 bases separating them. Germline values: CDR1 MNHNY, CDR2 SVGAGI (reference sequence). CDR3 size: 13 residues. The CDR3 bases are TGTGCCAGCAGCCAAACGGGGGGCGCAGGCTACACCTTC. Translating gives CASSQTGGAGYTF.

The gene calls are TRBV18 and TRBJ2-7; a possible D gene is TRBD2 (6 bases). Looked up from germline, CDR1 is KGHSH and CDR2 is LQKENI. The V gene lost 0 bases and the J gene lost 6 bases, with 15 bases spanning the gap. The CDR3 totals 15 residues. In DNA form, the CDR3 reads TGTGCCAGCTCACCACCCTCGCGGGGCTTGGTCGAGCAGTACTTC. It yields the protein CASSPPSRGLVEQYF. Variable domain in full (rest from reference TRBV18 and TRBJ2-7): NAGVMQNPRHLVRRRGQEARLRCSPMKGHSHVYWYRQLPEEGLKFMVYLQKENIIDESGMPKERFSAEFPKEGPSILRIQQVVRGDSAAYFCASSPPSRGLVEQYFGPGTRLTVT.

This chain links TRBV15 with TRBJ2-5; a weak D match, TRBD2 (6 bases). Germline V gene lookup returns CDR1 LNHNV and CDR2 YYDKDF (reference sequence). V was clipped by 3 bases and J by 2 bases, with 10 bases between them. The CDR3 is 14 amino acids. CDR3 sequence (DNA): TGTGCCACCAGCAGCCCCGGGACTCAAGAGACCCAGTACTTC. Translating gives CATSSPGTQETQYF.

This chain uses TRBV21-1 with TRBJ2-7; TRBD1, as called in the table, went unchecked against the DNA. TRBV21-1 is termed a pseudogene. The CDR3 has 16 amino acids. In nucleotides, the CDR3 is TGTGCCAGCAGCAAAGGGGACAGGAGCGCCTCCTACGAGCAGTACTTC. It is translated as CASSKGDRSASYEQYF.

V and J are TRBV7-2 and TRBJ1-3, with D possibly matching TRBD1 (5 bases). The CDR3 has 15 residues. The germline V and J ends were trimmed by 0 bases and 3 bases, with 9 bases remaining between them. Germline V lookup: CDR1 SGHTA, CDR2 FQGNSA. CDR3 region: CASSLAGGDGNTIYF. CDR3 coding DNA: TGTGCCAGCAGCTTAGCGGGAGGGGATGGAAACACCATATATTTT. Filled out from reference TRBV7-2 and TRBJ1-3, the complete variable domain reads GAGVSQSPSNKVTEKGKDVELRCDPISGHTALYWYRQSLGQGLEFLIYFQGNSAPDKSGLPSDRFSAERTGGSVSTLTIQRTQQEDSAVYLCASSLAGGDGNTIYFGEGSWLTVV.

The genes are TRBV9 and TRBJ2-3; TRBD2 agrees at 13 bases. V was pared by 5 bases and J by 4 bases, with 7 bases of the junction left unmatched. The CDR3 runs 16 residues. Per the germline V gene, CDR1 is SGDLS and CDR2 is YYNGEE. The CDR3 sequence is CASRQGLAGVSDTQYF. In DNA, the CDR3 is TGTGCCAGCAGGCAAGGACTAGCGGGAGTATCAGATACGCAGTATTTT. Together with reference TRBV9 and TRBJ2-3, the CDR3 gives the full variable domain: DSGVTQTPKHLITATGQRVTLRCSPRSGDLSVYWYQQSLDQGLQFLIQYYNGEERAKGNILERFSAQQFPDLHSELNLSSLELGDSALYFCASRQGLAGVSDTQYFGPGTRLTVL.

This chain links TRBV12-3 or TRBV12-4 with TRBJ1-2; 7 positions match TRBD1. V shed 4 bases, J shed 5 bases, and the junction held 1 base outside the gene matches. The CDR3 length is 12 residues. The DNA of the CDR3 is TGTGCCAGCAGTTGGACAGGTTATGGCTACACCTTC. It is translated as CASSWTGYGYTF.

The chain joins TRBV28 to TRBJ1-4, with D maybe TRBD1 (6 bases). This CDR3 is 17 amino acids long. V was trimmed by 5 bases and J by 5 bases, leaving 21 bases between them. Germline V lookup: CDR1 MDHEN, CDR2 SYDVKM. Here the CDR3 DNA reads TGTGCCAGCAGTCAACAGGGAGCCTATAACTTAAATGAAAAACTGTTTTTT. Protein sequence: CASSQQGAYNLNEKLFF.

The chain recombines TRBV5-6 with TRBJ2-7, with D uncertain. CDR3 length: 13 residues. The germline V gene has CDR1 SGHDT and CDR2 YYEEEE. Trimming took 4 bases from V and 2 from J, leaving 10 bases between them. The CDR3 region is CASSQMSTYEQYF. CDR3 bases: TGTGCCAGCAGCCAGATGTCGACCTACGAGCAGTACTTC.

The chain combines TRBV25-1 with TRBJ2-5, with 8 bases aligning to TRBD1. Per germline, CDR1 MGHDK and CDR2 SYGVNS. Germline trimming cut 6 bases from V and 4 bases from J; bases unmatched to any gene: 16. The CDR3 runs 17 residues. The CDR3 DNA reads as TGTGCCAGCAGCCCCCCTCTATCAGGGGGCGCAGGAGAGACCCAGTACTTC. The encoded protein is CASSPPLSGGAGETQYF. The variable domain in full, with the rest retrieved from reference TRBV25-1 and TRBJ2-5, is EADIYQTPRYLVIGTGKKITLECSQTMGHDKMYWYQQDPGMELHLIHYSYGVNSTEKGDLSSESTVSRIRTEHFPLTLESARPSHTSQYLCASSPPLSGGAGETQYFGPGTRLLVL.

CDR3 DNA: TGTGCCAGCAGCCCAGACAGGGACGGGACCCAGTACTTC. Amino acid sequence: CASSPDRDGTQYF. The V gene is TRBV11-1, the J gene TRBJ2-5, with 7 bases identical to TRBD1. The V gene's germline CDR1 is SGHAT and CDR2 FQDESV (reference sequence). CDR3 length equals 13 residues. After removal of 5 bases from V and 7 bases from J, the junction contained 7 bases not matched to a gene.

Notes on this clone: Other nucleotide sequences in the sample specify the same CDR3. This sequence joins TRBV29-1 and TRBJ2-3; no definite D call. CDR1 is SQVTM and CDR2 is ANQGSEA in the germline V gene. The CDR3 contains 11 residues. The germline V and J ends were trimmed by 5 bases and 2 bases, with 5 bases remaining between them. The CDR3 sequence is CSVFLTDTQYF. The CDR3 nucleotides are TGCAGCGTTTTCCTCACAGATACGCAGTATTTT.

The rearrangement joins TRBV2 to TRBJ2-3, with TRBD2 matching over 8 bases. The V segment lost 11 bases and the J segment 2 bases; nucleotides outside the gene matches: 9. The CDR3 is made up of 14 amino acids. Germline assignment: CDR1 SNHLY and CDR2 FYNNEI. As DNA, the CDR3 is TGTGCCCCTGGGGGCGGGGGGAACACAGATACGCAGTATTTT. Protein: CAPGGGGNTDTQYF.

The genes are TRBV24-1 and TRBJ1-5; D not certain. Germline CDR1 reads KGHDR; CDR2 reads SFDVKD. Trimming took 5 bases from V and 0 from J, leaving 10 bases between them. The length of the CDR3 is 15 residues. CDR3 amino acids: CATSGSTISNQPQHF. In DNA form, the CDR3 reads TGTGCCACCAGTGGGTCCACTATTAGCAATCAGCCCCAGCATTTT.

This clone has only one observation. This chain joins TRBV5-1 and TRBJ2-5; D is ambiguous. This CDR3 is 14 amino acids long. Germline CDR1 SGHRS, CDR2 YFSETQ. V lost 0 bases and J lost 2, with 8 bases in between. The chain's CDR3 is CASSLVARQETQYF. The CDR3 DNA follows: TGCGCCAGCAGCTTGGTCGCCAGGCAAGAGACCCAGTACTTC.

The chain is built from TRBV25-1 and TRBJ1-1; 10 nucleotides line up with TRBD1. The CDR3 is made up of 13 amino acids. The germline CDR1 and CDR2 sequences are MGHDK and SYGVNS. V dropped 6 bases and J dropped 5; count of bases not matched to a gene: 3. The CDR3 here is CASSDRGLTEAFF. For the CDR3, the DNA is TGTGCCAGCAGCGACAGGGGGCTGACTGAAGCTTTCTTT.

V and J are TRBV11-3 and TRBJ2-1; D perhaps matches TRBD2 (5 bases). Germline V gene lookup returns CDR1 SGHNT and CDR2 YENEEA. Trimming removed 0 bases at V and 9 bases at J, with 9 bases between. The CDR3 consists of 13 residues. DNA for the CDR3: TGTGCCAGCAGCTTAGATCTGAGCGGTGAGCAGTTCTTC. Translated, it gives CASSLDLSGEQFF.

This clone was recorded once. V is TRBV9 and J is TRBJ1-3; 8 positions match TRBD1. V gave up 3 bases and J gave up 0 bases; unmatched junction bases: 5. Germline-derived CDR1 and CDR2 are SGDLS and YYNGEE. The CDR3 consists of 16 residues. The CDR3 loop reads CASSARTGGSGNTIYF. The CDR3 DNA sequence: TGTGCCAGCAGCGCCCGAACAGGGGGCTCTGGAAACACCATATATTTT. Variable domain in full (rest from reference TRBV9 and TRBJ1-3): DSGVTQTPKHLITATGQRVTLRCSPRSGDLSVYWYQQSLDQGLQFLIQYYNGEERAKGNILERFSAQQFPDLHSELNLSSLELGDSALYFCASSARTGGSGNTIYFGEGSWLTVV.

The chain couples TRBV18 to TRBJ2-7; weak D call: TRBD2 (7 bases). The CDR3 is 16 amino acids. Germline CDR1 and CDR2: KGHSH and LQKENI. The germline V and J ends were trimmed by 3 bases and 6 bases, with 21 bases remaining between them. The CDR3 DNA is TGTGCCAGCTCACCGGGAGGGGGGAACGGTCCGGGCGAGCAGTACTTC. Translated: CASSPGGGNGPGEQYF.

The rearrangement links TRBV6-6 to TRBJ2-6; 7 bases match TRBD2. The CDR3 consists of 15 residues. The V gene's germline CDR1 is MNHNY and CDR2 SVGAGI (reference sequence). Trimming cost V 8 bases and J 4 bases; bases outside gene matches: 8. This chain's CDR3 is CASHGGVTGANVLTF. In DNA form, the CDR3 reads TGTGCCAGCCATGGGGGGGTCACCGGGGCCAACGTCCTGACTTTC.

The chain recombines TRBV7-2 with TRBJ2-3; 8 bases are a match to TRBD2. Trimming at V came to 10 bases and at J to 6 bases, leaving 12 bases not matched to a gene. CDR3 length equals 14 residues. The germline gives CDR1 SGHTA, CDR2 FQGNSA. For the CDR3, the DNA is TGTGCCACCGGGGGGGAAGCAGGAGGGGATACGCAGTATTTT. It is translated as CATGGEAGGDTQYF.

The rearrangement links TRBV9 to TRBJ2-6, with D uncertain. Trimming cost V 2 bases and J 0 bases, with 6 bases left between them. CDR1 is SGDLS, CDR2 YYNGEE, per germline. This CDR3 has 15 residues. The CDR3 DNA sequence: TGTGCCAGCAGCGTTCTTCTCTCTGGGGCCAACGTCCTGACTTTC. Translated, it gives CASSVLLSGANVLTF. Drawing the rest from reference TRBV9 and TRBJ2-6, the complete variable domain is DSGVTQTPKHLITATGQRVTLRCSPRSGDLSVYWYQQSLDQGLQFLIQYYNGEERAKGNILERFSAQQFPDLHSELNLSSLELGDSALYFCASSVLLSGANVLTFGAGSRLTVL.

V gene TRBV12-5 combines with J gene TRBJ2-7, with D possibly matching TRBD2 (5 bases). The length of the CDR3 is 13 residues. V lost 5 bases and J lost 1, with 9 bases in between. The V gene's germline CDR1 is LGHNT and CDR2 FRNRAP. CDR3 nucleotide sequence: TGTGCTAGTGGTCCCCCGGGGTCCTACGAGCAGTACTTC. Its translation is CASGPPGSYEQYF.